The 18 T cell receptor beta chains in this list originate from one sample, sequenced in a study of shared clonotypes between healthy human individuals. The assay was immunoSEQ multiplex PCR, and TCRdb's table has in-frame clones only and misses some. The sample holds 85,000 to 100,000 clones, roughly two thirds seen once. Input material: memory CD8+ T cells sorted from blood. As for subset: CD45RO+ cells pooled with CCR7-negative TemRA cells. The receptors originated from a man aged 30-40 years in good health.

The chain uses TRBV7-4 and TRBJ1-4; D call uncertain. Germline V gene sequence: CDR1 SGHVT, CDR2 SQSDAQ. There are 15 residues in the CDR3. Trimming cost V 1 base and J 6 bases, with 12 bases left between them. The CDR3 DNA reads TGTGCCAGCAGCTTAGATCCGAGGCCGGATGAAAAACTGTTTTTT. Its protein is CASSLDPRPDEKLFF. Based on the CDR3 plus reference TRBV7-4 and TRBJ1-4, the full variable domain is GAGVSQSPRYKVAKRGRDVALRCDSISGHVTLYWYRQTLGQGSEVLTYSQSDAQRDKSGRPSGRFSAERPERSVSTLKIQRTEQGDSAVYLCASSLDPRPDEKLFFGSGTQLSVL.

The J gene is TRBJ2-1, the V gene TRBV6-5; no reliable D call. Deletions cut 2 bases from V and 7 bases from J, with 15 bases between. Per germline, CDR1 MNHEY and CDR2 SVGAGI. The CDR3 loop spans 15 amino acids. CDR3 amino acids: CASSYRPGPRNEQFF. In nucleotides, the CDR3 is TGTGCCAGCAGTTACCGCCCAGGCCCCAGGAATGAGCAGTTCTTC.

This chain joins TRBV4-3 and TRBJ1-4; D is unclear. Deletions cut 2 bases from V and 1 base from J, with 11 bases between. CDR1 and CDR2 from the germline V gene are LGHNA and YSLEER. This CDR3 contains 16 residues. The CDR3 sequence is CASSQWVVGTNEKLFF. The CDR3 nucleotides read TGCGCCAGCAGCCAATGGGTGGTAGGAACTAATGAAAAACTGTTTTTT.

The rearrangement uses TRBV6-1 and TRBJ2-1, with 13 bases matching TRBD2. Germline V lookup: CDR1 MNHNS, CDR2 SASEGT. The CDR3 sequence is 17 residues long. The trim removed 2 bases at V and 6 bases at J, leaving 7 bases unmatched. The CDR3: CASSELRTSGRGNEQFF. CDR3 in DNA: TGTGCCAGCAGTGAACTTCGGACTAGCGGGAGAGGCAATGAGCAGTTCTTC.

This CDR3 is CASSPLGAYEQYF. Here the CDR3 DNA reads TGTGCCAGCAGCCCCCTGGGAGCCTACGAGCAGTACTTC. The chain carries TRBV6-5 and TRBJ2-7, with D perhaps matching TRBD2 (5 bases). Trimming stripped 6 bases from V and 2 bases from J, with 11 bases between. The CDR3 contains 13 residues. From germline, CDR1 is MNHEY and CDR2 SVGAGI.

The chain combines TRBV28 with TRBJ2-2, with D possibly matching TRBD2 (5 bases). The CDR3 length is 14 residues. V lost 6 bases and J lost 8, with 16 bases in between. Germline lookup yields CDR1 MDHEN and CDR2 SYDVKM. In DNA, the CDR3 is TGTGCCAGCAGCCCCCGGGAAGGGTCAGGGGAGCTGTTTTTT. This gives the protein CASSPREGSGELFF.

This chain uses TRBV19 with TRBJ1-5; 8 positions agree with TRBD1. J lost 6 bases, V lost 6 bases, and 4 bases had no gene match. CDR3 length: 13 residues. Germline lookup yields CDR1 LNHDA and CDR2 SQIVND (reference sequence). In nucleotides, the CDR3 is TGTGCCAGTAGGGACAGGGTATTTCAGCCCCAGCATTTT. It yields the protein CASRDRVFQPQHF.

The chain combines TRBV19 with TRBJ2-3; TRBD2 matches at 10 bases. The CDR3 has 16 amino acids. In germline, CDR1 is LNHDA, CDR2 SQIVND (reference sequence). J was trimmed by 5 bases and V by 9 bases; bases with no gene match: 14. This CDR3 is CASGSLAGFRVDTQYF. CDR3 DNA sequence: TGTGCCAGCGGCTCACTAGCGGGATTTCGTGTAGATACGCAGTATTTT.

The genes are TRBV5-1 and TRBJ2-1; maybe TRBD1 (6 bases). The germline CDR1 and CDR2 sequences are SGHRS and YFSETQ. V lost 5 bases to trimming and J lost 6 bases, with 18 bases between them. The CDR3 is 15 residues long. CDR3 sequence reads: CASRKGPLQGNEQFF. The CDR3 DNA sequence: TGCGCCAGCAGAAAAGGACCCTTACAGGGCAATGAGCAGTTCTTC. Full variable domain (missing parts from reference TRBV5-1 and TRBJ2-1): KAGVTQTPRYLIKTRGQQVTLSCSPISGHRSVSWYQQTPGQGLQFLFEYFSETQRNKGNFPGRFSGRQFSNSRSEMNVSTLELGDSALYLCASRKGPLQGNEQFFGPGTRLTVL.

This chain uses TRBV6-1 with TRBJ1-5; D uncertain. The V and J ends lost 0 bases and 4 bases respectively, with 4 bases between them. Germline V gene sequence: CDR1 MNHNS, CDR2 SASEGT. The CDR3 extends over 13 amino acids. The CDR3 DNA reads TGTGCCAGCAGTGAAGCGGTAAATCAGCCCCAGCATTTT. It specifies CASSEAVNQPQHF.

The rearrangement joins TRBV28 to TRBJ2-5; D might be TRBD2 (6 bases). Trimming took 6 bases from V and 3 from J, leaving 17 bases between them. Germline V gene data show CDR1 as MDHEN and CDR2 as SYDVKM. This CDR3 is 15 amino acids long. CDR3 amino acids: CASREGPSPEETQYF. The CDR3 region has the DNA TGTGCCAGCAGGGAGGGCCCCAGCCCTGAAGAGACCCAGTACTTC.

There are a few counts of this clone. The rearrangement uses TRBV7-8 and TRBJ2-3; D not resolved. The V gene lost 2 bases and the J gene lost 1 base, with 25 bases spanning the gap. Germline V gene lookup returns CDR1 SGHVS and CDR2 FQNEAQ. The CDR3 is 20 amino acids. DNA for the CDR3: TGTGCCAGCAGCTTATATTGGTGGTCAACTGGGAACCCCGGCACAGATACGCAGTATTTT. Its protein product is CASSLYWWSTGNPGTDTQYF.

The rearrangement uses TRBV6-5 and TRBJ2-7; the match to TRBD2 covers 11 bases. Trimming at V came to 8 bases and at J to 2 bases, leaving 5 bases not matched to a gene. Germline CDR1 is MNHEY and CDR2 is SVGAGI. The CDR3 has 14 residues. CDR3 DNA sequence: TGTGCCAGCGGGACTAGCGGCCCTCCCTACGAGCAGTACTTC. Its translation: CASGTSGPPYEQYF.

In its sample, this clone was seen a few times. This chain joins TRBV5-6 and TRBJ2-5; D remains unclear. This CDR3 comprises 13 residues. Between the trimmed V and J ends, which lost 1 base and 5 bases, there was a span of 9 bases. In germline, CDR1 is SGHDT, CDR2 YYEEEE. CDR3 region: CASSLYNSETQYF. The CDR3 bases are TGTGCCAGCAGCTTGTACAACAGCGAGACCCAGTACTTC.

CDR3 nucleotides: TGTGCCAGTAGGCCCTCAGGGAACGGCTACACCTTC. It translates to CASRPSGNGYTF. The chain joins TRBV19 to TRBJ1-2, with D possibly TRBD1 on 5 matching bases. The CDR3 consists of 12 residues. Germline V lookup: CDR1 LNHDA, CDR2 SQIVND (reference sequence). Between the trimmed V and J ends, which lost 6 bases and 8 bases, there was a span of 13 bases.

The V gene is TRBV5-5, the J gene TRBJ1-1; D is uncertain. Germline lookup yields CDR1 SGHKS and CDR2 YYEKEE (reference sequence). This CDR3 spans 14 amino acids. Between the trimmed V and J ends, which lost 0 bases and 1 base, there was a span of 7 bases. CDR3: CASSLEVGNTEAFF. CDR3 bases: TGTGCCAGCAGCTTGGAGGTAGGGAACACTGAAGCTTTCTTT.

CDR3 nucleotides: TGCGCCAGCAGCCAACGCCCGAGAGAGAACACTGAAGCTTTCTTT. Translating gives CASSQRPRENTEAFF. V usage is TRBV4-3 and J usage is TRBJ1-1; D call uncertain. V was clipped by 2 bases and J by 1 base, with 11 bases between them. The CDR3 extends over 15 amino acids. Per the germline V gene, CDR1 is LGHNA and CDR2 is YSLEER.

This clone was seen once. This chain links TRBV5-1 with TRBJ1-4; D gene uncertain. This CDR3 is built from 16 residues. V gave up 4 bases and J gave up 3 bases, with 16 bases separating them. Per germline, CDR1 SGHRS and CDR2 YFSETQ. CDR3 in amino acids: CASSNPAVTPNEKLFF. DNA of the CDR3: TGCGCCAGCAGCAACCCGGCAGTGACGCCTAATGAAAAACTGTTTTTT.